This T cell receptor (beta chain) was identified during a study of cytomegalovirus exposure and HLA in healthy donors. Study summary: Of 398 genotyped donors, roughly 86% clustered with self-reported Caucasian donors.

Researchers ran the PCR with 60 Vbeta and 13 Jbeta primers. Some clones are missing from TCRdb's copy, which holds only in-frame ones; the method was immunoSEQ multiplex PCR. The sample includes 98,000 or so clones, roughly 80% seen only once; the top ten take roughly 1.7%. Study-level findings and limits: In a later analysis, HLA-C alleles had the fewest associated TCRs, DRB1 alleles the most. Later analysis showed most CMV-associated TCR beta chains appearing HLA-restricted.

Turning to this clone: Its target is not known.

V lost 0 bases and J lost 7, with 10 bases in between. The CDR3 has 14 amino acids. Germline CDR1 reads SGHRS; CDR2 reads YFSETQ. The receptor was derived from a woman aged 40 to 55 in good health and CMV-seronegative. The chain carries TRBV5-1 and TRBJ2-2, with a possible D match to TRBD1 (5 bases). Material: PBMCs. The chain's CDR3 is CASSLGGHGGELFF. The CDR3 DNA reads as TGCGCCAGCAGCTTGGGGGGCCACGGCGGGGAGCTGTTTTTT.